The 27 T cell receptor beta chains below were found in one sample sequenced in a study of blood T cell repertoires in COVID-19. Sequencing used immunoSEQ multiplex PCR; TCRdb keeps in-frame clones, though not all of them. The table shows some 260,000 clones, with approximately 84% occurring only once. The specimen was PBMCs or T cells enriched from blood (not recorded which). These receptors were obtained from a middle-aged man who had recovered from COVID-19.

This rearrangement joins TRBV7-2 to TRBJ2-7; D is unclear. The CDR3 consists of 13 residues. Trimming removed 1 base at V and 7 bases at J, with 11 bases between. The germline gives CDR1 SGHTA, CDR2 FQGNSA. CDR3 DNA: TGTGCCAGCAGCTTAGGAGTTCAGAGGGAGCAGTACTTC. Protein sequence: CASSLGVQREQYF.

The chain is built from TRBV5-4 and TRBJ2-2; tentatively, D is TRBD1 (5 bases). V lost 0 bases and J 6 bases, leaving 9 bases between the germline ends. Looked up from germline, CDR1 is SGHNT and CDR2 is YYREEE (reference sequence). The CDR3 is made up of 14 amino acids. This CDR3 is CASSLARAAGELFF. The CDR3 DNA follows: TGTGCCAGCAGCTTGGCCAGGGCGGCCGGGGAGCTGTTTTTT.

The chain combines TRBV7-2 with TRBJ2-1; 9 positions match TRBD1. CDR1 and CDR2 (germline): SGHTA, FQGNSA. The CDR3 covers 14 residues. Trimming cost V 4 bases and J 10 bases; bases outside gene matches: 8. Here the CDR3 DNA reads TGTGCCAGCAGCTCGGGACAGGGTCGATCAGAGCAGTTCTTC. Translating it yields CASSSGQGRSEQFF.

The chain links TRBV10-3 to TRBJ2-3; D is perhaps TRBD2 (6 bases). This CDR3 is 14 amino acids long. With 4 bases removed from V and 2 bases from J, the gap between germline ends came to 10 bases. CDR1 is ENHRY and CDR2 is SYGVKD in the germline V gene. The CDR3 DNA reads as TGTGCCATCAGTGGGCGGGACCTCACAGATACGCAGTATTTT. Translated, it gives CAISGRDLTDTQYF.

This clone was counted a single time. The chain joins TRBV7-8 to TRBJ2-1; 8 bases line up with TRBD2. V was clipped by 4 bases and J by 8 bases; unmatched bases: 10. CDR1 and CDR2 (germline): SGHVS, FQNEAQ. The CDR3 runs 15 residues. The chain's CDR3 is CASSYKGTRGHEQFF. The CDR3 region has the DNA TGTGCCAGCAGCTACAAAGGGACTAGGGGCCATGAGCAGTTCTTC.

The table lists this clone with a count of one. J is TRBJ2-7 and V is TRBV7-2, with a tentative D call TRBD2 (6 bases). V lost 3 bases and J 3 bases, leaving 18 bases between the germline ends. CDR3 size: 16 residues. Germline V lookup: CDR1 SGHTA, CDR2 FQGNSA. CDR3 residues: CASSLGGGDWVYEQYF. The CDR3 nucleotides are TGTGCCAGCAGCTTGGGCGGAGGGGACTGGGTCTACGAGCAGTACTTC. Filled out from reference TRBV7-2 and TRBJ2-7, the complete variable domain reads GAGVSQSPSNKVTEKGKDVELRCDPISGHTALYWYRQSLGQGLEFLIYFQGNSAPDKSGLPSDRFSAERTGGSVSTLTIQRTQQEDSAVYLCASSLGGGDWVYEQYFGPGTRLTVT.

The V call is TRBV7-6, the J call TRBJ2-1, with 9 bases lining up with TRBD2. The V gene end was trimmed by 1 base and the J gene end by 10 bases; junction bases not matched to a gene: 8. The CDR3 contains 15 residues. Germline CDR1 is SGHVS and CDR2 is FNYEAQ. The CDR3 protein is CASSLVWNSGSEQFF. The CDR3 region has the DNA TGTGCCAGCAGCTTAGTTTGGAATAGCGGGAGCGAGCAGTTCTTC.

To note about this clone: This CDR3 is also generated by other DNA sequences in the sample. The chain links TRBV27 to TRBJ1-5; 8 bases are shared with TRBD1. The CDR3 loop spans 14 amino acids. CDR1 MNHEY and CDR2 SMNVEV come from the germline V gene (reference sequence). The V segment lost 4 bases and the J segment 5 bases; nucleotides outside the gene matches: 4. The CDR3 loop is CASSSGQGYQPQHF. The CDR3 bases are TGTGCCAGCAGTTCAGGACAGGGATATCAGCCCCAGCATTTT.

The V call is TRBV5-1, the J call TRBJ1-3; TRBD1 might be the D (6 bases). CDR3 size: 15 residues. Germline V lookup: CDR1 SGHRS, CDR2 YFSETQ. Trimming shortened V by 3 bases and J by 0 bases, and 10 bases separated the two germline ends. The DNA for the CDR3 is TGCGCCAGCAGCTCCGGACAGAGCTCTGGAAACACCATATATTTT. It yields the protein CASSSGQSSGNTIYF.

The chain recombines TRBV3-1 (or the pseudogene TRBV3-2) with TRBJ2-7, with 12 positions matching TRBD2. Unmatched junction bases numbered 3, after V lost 6 bases and J lost 3 bases. Germline assignment: CDR1 LGHDT and CDR2 YNNKEL (reference sequence). CDR3 length equals 14 residues. CDR3 bases: TGTGCCAGCAGTCCTAGCGGGAGGGGCTACGAGCAGTACTTC. The encoded protein is CASSPSGRGYEQYF.

The J gene is TRBJ1-2, the V gene TRBV27, with 12 bases that match TRBD1. CDR1 and CDR2 (germline): MNHEY, SMNVEV (reference sequence). This CDR3 is 17 amino acids long. The trim removed 5 bases at V and 6 bases at J, leaving 13 bases unmatched. CDR3 sequence reads: CASSAYRDRGRVDGYTF. The CDR3 DNA reads as TGTGCCAGCAGTGCGTACCGGGACAGGGGGCGCGTTGATGGCTACACCTTC.

The chain links TRBV19 to TRBJ2-5, with TRBD1 matching 7 bases. The junction had 22 bases not matched to a gene; V was cut back by 6 bases and J by 3 bases. The CDR3 runs to 19 residues. Germline assignment: CDR1 LNHDA and CDR2 SQIVND (reference sequence). CDR3 amino acids: CASSATPFTGAIREETQYF. The CDR3 bases are TGTGCCAGTAGCGCCACCCCCTTTACAGGGGCTATTCGAGAAGAGACCCAGTACTTC.

This chain joins TRBV5-4 and TRBJ1-1; 8 bases map to TRBD1. Per germline, CDR1 SGHNT and CDR2 YYREEE (reference sequence). Losses at the gene ends were 5 bases for V and 4 bases for J; bases not matched to a gene: 1. The CDR3 has 12 residues. The CDR3 here is CASRTGATEAFF. The CDR3 coding sequence is TGTGCCAGCAGGACAGGGGCCACTGAAGCTTTCTTT.

The chain recombines TRBV25-1 with TRBJ1-4, with 8 nucleotides matching TRBD1. Trimming took 8 bases from V and 5 from J; bases not matched to a gene: 13. The CDR3 is 16 residues long. From germline, CDR1 is MGHDK and CDR2 SYGVNS. CDR3 sequence reads: CASPQGALPINEKLFF. CDR3 sequence (DNA): TGTGCCAGCCCCCAGGGGGCCCTACCTATCAATGAAAAACTGTTTTTT. Based on the CDR3 plus reference TRBV25-1 and TRBJ1-4, the full variable domain is EADIYQTPRYLVIGTGKKITLECSQTMGHDKMYWYQQDPGMELHLIHYSYGVNSTEKGDLSSESTVSRIRTEHFPLTLESARPSHTSQYLCASPQGALPINEKLFFGSGTQLSVL.

This chain links TRBV5-5 with TRBJ1-1, with a possible D match to TRBD1 (5 bases). Germline V gives CDR1 SGHKS, CDR2 YYEKEE (reference sequence). V was shortened by 4 bases and J by 8 bases, with 21 bases between the two germline ends. The CDR3 has 15 residues. The CDR3 protein is CASSELVGTLEEAFF. DNA of the CDR3: TGTGCCAGCAGCGAACTGGTGGGGACTCTTGAGGAAGCTTTCTTT.

The chain couples TRBV11-3 to TRBJ2-1; 9 positions agree with TRBD2. The CDR3 sequence is 16 residues long. Unmatched junction bases numbered 7, after V lost 2 bases and J lost 5 bases. Germline lookup yields CDR1 SGHNT and CDR2 YENEEA. The CDR3 spells CASSLRREGMDNEQFF. In nucleotides, the CDR3 is TGTGCCAGCAGCTTACGGCGGGAGGGTATGGACAATGAGCAGTTCTTC.

The V and J genes are TRBV27 and TRBJ2-1; TRBD2 agrees at 13 bases. V shed 3 bases and J 5 bases; nucleotides not matched to a gene: 7. CDR1 MNHEY and CDR2 SMNVEV come from the germline V gene (reference sequence). CDR3 length: 17 amino acids. CDR3 DNA: TGTGCCAGCAGTTTGATCCCGACTAGCGGGGGGAACAATGAGCAGTTCTTC. Translation gives CASSLIPTSGGNNEQFF.

V and J are TRBV7-8 and TRBJ1-2; D gene uncertain. The CDR3 loop spans 14 amino acids. The V gene lost 1 base and the J gene lost 6 bases, with 12 bases spanning the gap. Germline lookup yields CDR1 SGHVS and CDR2 FQNEAQ. The CDR3 region has the DNA TGTGCCAGCAGCTTAGAGTCGGGGTGGAATGGCTACACCTTC. Amino acid sequence: CASSLESGWNGYTF.

V gene TRBV3-1 (or the pseudogene TRBV3-2) combines with J gene TRBJ2-2; possible D gene TRBD2, 6 bases. The CDR3 spans 15 residues. The germline V gene has CDR1 LGHDT and CDR2 YNNKEL (reference sequence). V gave up 4 bases and J gave up 7 bases, with 16 bases separating them. The CDR3 bases are TGTGCCAGCAGCCTCTCCGGGGGAGGTGGCGGGGAGCTGTTTTTT. It specifies CASSLSGGGGGELFF.

V gene TRBV21-1 combines with J gene TRBJ1-6. TRBV21-1 is a listed pseudogene. The CDR3 length is 13 residues. CDR3 nucleotide sequence: TGTGCCAGCAGCCCACGGGGGAATTCACCCCTCCACTTT. Translating it yields CASSPRGNSPLHF.

CDR3 region: CASSIRLAGGGEQFF. CDR3 bases: TGTGCCAGCAGTATCCGACTAGCGGGGGGAGGTGAGCAGTTCTTC. This rearrangement joins TRBV6-1 to TRBJ2-1; 13 positions agree with TRBD2. Germline V gene sequence: CDR1 MNHNS, CDR2 SASEGT. V was pared by 5 bases and J by 9 bases, with 7 bases of the junction left unmatched. The CDR3 spans 15 residues.

The rearrangement joins TRBV19 to TRBJ1-2; D is unclear. The V gene's germline CDR1 is LNHDA and CDR2 SQIVND (reference sequence). Trimming took 4 bases from V and 2 from J, leaving 11 bases between them. The CDR3 consists of 14 residues. CDR3 nucleotides: TGTGCCAGTAGTACCGGGAGGGCAAACTATGGCTACACCTTC. It specifies CASSTGRANYGYTF.

The chain recombines TRBV7-8 with TRBJ2-1; 10 bases align to TRBD1. V lost 1 base and J lost 5; bases outside the gene matches: 5. Germline V gives CDR1 SGHVS, CDR2 FQNEAQ. The CDR3 sequence is 16 residues long. The CDR3 loop is CASSLGTGTGDNEQFF. CDR3 bases: TGTGCCAGCAGCTTAGGTACCGGGACAGGGGACAATGAGCAGTTCTTC.

This clone turned up a few times. The V and J genes are TRBV7-6 and TRBJ2-7; the match to TRBD2 covers 7 bases. The V and J ends lost 1 base and 3 bases, in that order; junction bases with no gene match: 0. The CDR3 sequence is 13 residues long. Germline lookup yields CDR1 SGHVS and CDR2 FNYEAQ. CDR3 in amino acids: CASSLGGGYEQYF. The CDR3 coding sequence is TGTGCCAGCAGCTTAGGCGGGGGCTACGAGCAGTACTTC.

This clone came up once. The rearrangement links TRBV3-1 (or the pseudogene TRBV3-2) to TRBJ1-2; 8 positions agree with TRBD1. The germline V gene has CDR1 LGHDT and CDR2 YNNKEL (reference sequence). The CDR3 runs to 14 residues. J was trimmed by 4 bases and V by 7 bases; bases with no gene match: 8. The CDR3 reads CASMGRGQGYGYTF. The CDR3 DNA sequence: TGTGCCAGCATGGGTCGTGGACAGGGCTATGGCTACACCTTC.

The genes are TRBV25-1 and TRBJ1-2; tentatively, D is TRBD1 (5 bases). CDR3 length: 14 amino acids. Trimming removed 8 bases from V and 2 bases from J, with 15 bases in between. Germline V CDR1 and CDR2: MGHDK, SYGVNS. The CDR3 DNA sequence: TGTGCCAGCGCCGATTTCGGGGGAAACTATGGCTACACCTTC. Translated: CASADFGGNYGYTF.

The gene calls are TRBV30 and TRBJ1-2; 7 nucleotides agree with TRBD1. Germline V lookup: CDR1 GTSNPN, CDR2 SVGIG (reference sequence). The junction had 4 bases not matched to a gene; V was cut back by 2 bases and J by 4 bases. The CDR3 extends over 13 amino acids. CDR3 protein: CAWSKQGSYGYTF. The CDR3 DNA sequence: TGTGCCTGGAGTAAACAGGGGTCCTATGGCTACACCTTC.